These 27 T cell receptor beta chains share one sample of origin, sequenced in a study of neurological immune-mediated disorders. Each CDR3 protein is one row after TCRdb ran MiXCR on the 5' RACE reads. Of roughly 50,000 distinct CDR3 sequences in the sample, 10% to 15% were seen once. Specimen: PBMCs. These receptors all come from a woman aged 60-75 years with HTLV-1-associated myelopathy (HAM/TSP).

This clonotype was counted ten times or more. CDR3 in amino acids: CASSLEGLATETQYF. In nucleotides, the CDR3 is TGCGCCAGCAGCTTGGAGGGACTAGCAACAGAGACCCAGTACTTC. The rearrangement links TRBV5-1 to TRBJ2-5; the match to TRBD2 covers 9 bases. V trimming: 0 bases; J trimming: 4 bases; junction bases outside the gene matches: 4. This CDR3 comprises 15 residues. Per the germline V gene, CDR1 is SGHRS and CDR2 is YFSETQ.

The table lists this clonotype with a few counts. This rearrangement joins TRBV6-5 to TRBJ2-7; D is uncertain. Germline V gene data show CDR1 as MNHEY and CDR2 as SVGAGI. With 4 bases removed from V and 3 bases from J, the gap between germline ends came to 10 bases. The CDR3 runs 13 residues. CDR3 sequence reads: CASSWRPYYEQYF. The CDR3 DNA sequence: TGTGCCAGCAGTTGGCGTCCTTACTACGAGCAGTACTTC.

About this clonotype itself: Just one base apart from a much larger clone, this may be a read error. The rearrangement uses TRBV2 and TRBJ2-1, with 12 nucleotides matching TRBD2. Germline V gene data show CDR1 as SNHLY and CDR2 as FYNNEI. The CDR3 contains 15 residues. This chain's CDR3 is CVSNTRTSGTVEQFF. The CDR3 coding sequence is TGTGTCAGCAATACAAGGACTAGCGGGACTGTTGAGCAGTTCTTC. Complete variable domain (other parts from reference TRBV2 and TRBJ2-1): EPEVTQTPSHQVTQMGQEVILRCVPISNHLYFYWYRQILGQKVEFLVSFYNNEISEKSEIFDDQFSVERPDGSNFTLKIRSTKLEDSAMYFCVSNTRTSGTVEQFFGPGTRLTVL.

This clonotype was picked up many times. CDR3 in amino acids: CSARDGRGNTEAFF. The CDR3 nucleotides read TGCAGTGCTAGAGATGGCAGGGGGAACACTGAAGCTTTCTTT. The V gene is TRBV20-1, the J gene TRBJ1-1; possibly TRBD1 for D (6 bases). The ends were cut back, 0 bases at V and 1 base at J, with 9 bases in the middle. Per the germline V gene, CDR1 is DFQATT and CDR2 is SNEGSKA (reference sequence). CDR3 length equals 14 residues.

This clonotype has a count of ten or more. The J gene is TRBJ2-1, the V gene TRBV20-1, with 11 bases that match TRBD2. CDR1 is DFQATT, CDR2 SNEGSKA, per germline (reference sequence). CDR3 length: 15 amino acids. Trimming took 0 bases from V and 7 from J; bases not matched to a gene: 5. CDR3 in amino acids: CSARDLAGGWNEQFF. In DNA form, the CDR3 reads TGCAGTGCTAGAGATCTAGCGGGAGGCTGGAATGAGCAGTTCTTC.

This chain links TRBV29-1 with TRBJ2-2; the match to TRBD1 covers 7 bases. The CDR3 extends over 15 amino acids. Trimming took 4 bases from V and 5 from J; bases not matched to a gene: 10. The germline V gene encodes CDR1 SQVTM and CDR2 ANQGSEA. CDR3 residues: CSVGTGTGVTGELFF. DNA of the CDR3: TGCAGCGTTGGAACCGGCACAGGGGTAACCGGGGAGCTGTTTTTT.

This clonotype was observed at least ten times. The rearrangement joins TRBV9 to TRBJ2-1; TRBD1 matches at 9 bases. V dropped 3 bases and J dropped 3; count of bases not matched to a gene: 4. The germline gives CDR1 SGDLS, CDR2 YYNGEE. The CDR3 spans 15 residues. The CDR3, as DNA: TGTGCCAGCAGCGGACAGGGGGAGTACTACAATGAGCAGTTCTTC. Amino acids: CASSGQGEYYNEQFF.

This clonotype was counted at least ten times. DNA of the CDR3: TGTGCCAGCAGAAATCGACAGGTATCGCTCTACGAGCAGTACTTC. Translation gives CASRNRQVSLYEQYF. The genes are TRBV6-5 and TRBJ2-7; possible D gene TRBD1, 6 bases. Trimming cost V 6 bases and J 3 bases, with 18 bases left between them. Germline loops: CDR1 MNHEY, CDR2 SVGAGI. The length of the CDR3 is 15 residues.

Ten or more counts support this clonotype. The CDR3, as DNA: TGTGCCAGCAGCTTAGGGGGGACAGCCAGGTTCTCCGAGCAGTACTTC. Encoded protein: CASSLGGTARFSEQYF. The chain employs TRBV7-2 and TRBJ2-7; 7 bases line up with TRBD1. This CDR3 has 16 residues. Trimming removed 1 base from V and 6 bases from J; junction bases left unmatched: 12. The germline gives CDR1 SGHTA, CDR2 FQGNSA. Filled out from reference TRBV7-2 and TRBJ2-7, the complete variable domain reads GAGVSQSPSNKVTEKGKDVELRCDPISGHTALYWYRQSLGQGLEFLIYFQGNSAPDKSGLPSDRFSAERTGGSVSTLTIQRTQQEDSAVYLCASSLGGTARFSEQYFGPGTRLTVT.

Remarks on this clonotype: At one end the junction does not follow the germline gene, possibly because of a read error. The V gene is TRBV7-8, the J gene TRBJ2-7, with D possibly matching TRBD2 (5 bases). CDR1 and CDR2 from the germline V gene are SGHVS and FQNEAQ. The CDR3 runs to 15 residues. CDR3 nucleotides: TGTGCCACCAGCCCGAGCGGATGGAGCTCCTACGAGCAGTACTTC. This sequence encodes CATSPSGWSSYEQYF.

This clonotype was observed at least ten times. V is TRBV20-1 and J is TRBJ2-3; 12 nucleotides align to TRBD2. CDR3 length: 14 amino acids. The germline V gene encodes CDR1 DFQATT and CDR2 SNEGSKA (reference sequence). J lost 6 bases, V lost 6 bases, and 7 bases had no gene match. The CDR3 protein is CSAATSGRTDTQYF. Written as DNA, the CDR3 is TGCAGTGCCGCCACTAGCGGGAGGACTGATACGCAGTATTTT.

This clonotype is categorized as medium-sized. This chain links TRBV25-1 with TRBJ1-1; TRBD1 aligns across 7 bases. The J segment lost 1 base and the V segment lost 5 bases, leaving 7 bases of the junction unmatched. CDR1 and CDR2 from the germline V gene are MGHDK and SYGVNS. CDR3 length: 15 amino acids. In nucleotides, the CDR3 is TGTGCCAGCAGTCCCTACAGGGGTCCGAACACTGAAGCTTTCTTT. Residues: CASSPYRGPNTEAFF.

This clonotype was recorded many times. The chain uses TRBV21-1 and TRBJ2-4. TRBV21-1 is a known pseudogene. This CDR3 is built from 20 residues. CDR3 region: CASSLEPKRKYAKTKNIQYF. In DNA, the CDR3 is TGTGCCAGCAGCCTTGAGCCGAAAAGGAAGTATGCCAAAACCAAAAACATTCAGTACTTC.

This clonotype was seen at least ten times. The gene calls are TRBV3-1 and TRBJ2-2, with TRBD2 matching 14 bases. This CDR3 has 17 amino acids. Per the germline V gene, CDR1 is LGHDT and CDR2 is YNNKEL (reference sequence). Germline trimming cut 4 bases from V and 7 bases from J; bases unmatched to any gene: 8. The CDR3 nucleotides read TGTGCCAGCAGCCCCCCTGGGACTAGCGGGAGTATCGGGGAGCTGTTTTTT. Residues: CASSPPGTSGSIGELFF.

This clonotype was recorded many times. The chain joins TRBV3-1 to TRBJ2-7; TRBD2 matches at 13 bases. The CDR3 is 16 amino acids. Germline-derived CDR1 and CDR2 are LGHDT and YNNKEL (reference sequence). The ends lost 0 bases at V and 9 bases at J; junction bases unmatched: 8. The CDR3 DNA reads as TGTGCCAGCAGCCAAGATTCAGCGACTAGCGGGAGGCCGCAGTACTTC. It codes for CASSQDSATSGRPQYF.

This clonotype was counted ten times or more. V is TRBV29-1 and J is TRBJ2-1, with a tentative D call TRBD2 (6 bases). This CDR3 contains 14 residues. The germline V gene encodes CDR1 SQVTM and CDR2 ANQGSEA. V was cut by 4 bases and J by 3 bases, with 13 bases left in between. CDR3 DNA: TGCAGCGTTGTAGTGGGACTCCACTACAATGAGCAGTTCTTC. It codes for CSVVVGLHYNEQFF.

This clonotype was recorded many times. The V gene is TRBV12-3 or TRBV12-4, the J gene TRBJ2-7; 9 bases agree with TRBD1. The CDR3 consists of 15 residues. V lost 1 base, J lost 3 bases, and 4 bases stayed unmatched. This CDR3 reads CASSLEGQGNYEQYF. CDR3 DNA sequence: TGTGCCAGCAGTTTAGAAGGACAGGGGAACTACGAGCAGTACTTC.

This clonotype was picked up many times. The chain combines TRBV7-2 with TRBJ2-2; D gene uncertain. Germline lookup yields CDR1 SGHTA and CDR2 FQGNSA. V shed 1 base and J shed 7 bases, with 4 bases lying between them. This CDR3 is 12 amino acids long. CDR3 coding DNA: TGTGCCAGCAGCTTAGAGGTCGGGGAGCTGTTTTTT. Its translation is CASSLEVGELFF.

This rearrangement joins TRBV6-6 to TRBJ2-1, with 9 bases that match TRBD1. Germline V gene lookup returns CDR1 MNHNY and CDR2 SVGAGI (reference sequence). This CDR3 comprises 15 residues. Germline trimming cut 6 bases from V and 9 bases from J; bases unmatched to any gene: 12. In DNA form, the CDR3 reads TGTGCCAGCAGGTTCCGGGACAGGGTGAAGAGTGAGCAGTTCTTC. Amino acid sequence: CASRFRDRVKSEQFF.

This clonotype showed up just once. An end of the junction does not agree with germline; a read error may underlie this. The V and J genes are TRBV20-1 and TRBJ1-2; D is unresolved. The CDR3 contains 14 residues. Germline assignment: CDR1 DFQATT and CDR2 SNEGSKA (reference sequence). CDR3 in amino acids: CGASRSGGNYGYTF. The CDR3 coding sequence is TGCGGTGCGAGCCGATCGGGAGGGAACTATGGCTACACCTTC.

This clonotype was recorded at least ten times. This chain links TRBV5-1 with TRBJ2-5, with 12 bases that match TRBD2. The CDR3 has 16 amino acids. The germline V gene encodes CDR1 SGHRS and CDR2 YFSETQ. The J segment lost 5 bases and the V segment lost 0 bases, leaving 5 bases of the junction unmatched. The CDR3 DNA reads as TGCGCCAGCAGCTTGGGACTAGCGGGAGCCGGGGAGACCCAGTACTTC. This codes for CASSLGLAGAGETQYF.

The sample holds many counts of this clonotype. The CDR3 DNA is TGTGCCAGCAGCGACCGGGACAGGGGCTATGGCTACACCTTC. The encoded protein is CASSDRDRGYGYTF. The gene calls are TRBV7-9 and TRBJ1-2, with 10 bases identical to TRBD1. The CDR3 spans 14 residues. Germline V gene sequence: CDR1 SEHNR, CDR2 FQNEAQ (reference sequence). The V segment lost 5 bases and the J segment 4 bases; nucleotides outside the gene matches: 4.

This clonotype was recorded many times. This rearrangement joins TRBV5-1 to TRBJ2-7; tentatively, D is TRBD1 (6 bases). V was cut by 2 bases and J by 5 bases, with 17 bases left in between. CDR3 length: 15 residues. Germline CDR1 SGHRS, CDR2 YFSETQ. The CDR3 DNA reads as TGCGCCAGCAGCTTATCAGGGGCGCCCGAGCACGAGCAGTACTTC. Translation: CASSLSGAPEHEQYF.

This clonotype was recorded many times. J is TRBJ2-1 and V is TRBV20-1, with 7 nucleotides matching TRBD1. V lost 3 bases to trimming and J lost 7 bases; unmatched junction nucleotides: 15. The CDR3 length is 16 residues. CDR1 and CDR2 from the germline V gene are DFQATT and SNEGSKA (reference sequence). The CDR3 sequence is CSASLATGAVKNEQFF. Written as DNA, the CDR3 is TGCAGTGCTAGCCTTGCTACAGGGGCGGTGAAGAATGAGCAGTTCTTC.

This clonotype was seen ten or more times. This rearrangement joins TRBV7-4 to TRBJ2-5; 9 nucleotides agree with TRBD2. The V gene end was trimmed by 2 bases and the J gene end by 2 bases; junction bases not matched to a gene: 9. The germline V gene encodes CDR1 SGHVT and CDR2 SQSDAQ. The CDR3 covers 17 residues. CDR3 protein: CASSLSSQREEQETQYF. In DNA, the CDR3 is TGTGCCAGCAGCTTATCATCTCAGCGGGAGGAACAAGAGACCCAGTACTTC.

This clonotype was found many times. The chain links TRBV7-2 to TRBJ2-5, with 7 bases identical to TRBD2. CDR1 and CDR2 (germline): SGHTA, FQGNSA. The CDR3 loop spans 18 amino acids. V lost 1 base to trimming and J lost 4 bases; unmatched junction nucleotides: 15. CDR3 sequence: CASSLDRREMWRIETQYF. The CDR3 nucleotides read TGTGCCAGCAGCTTAGATAGGCGGGAGATGTGGCGGATAGAGACCCAGTACTTC.

The chain combines TRBV11-2 with TRBJ1-1; 7 positions agree with TRBD1. Germline trimming cut 0 bases from V and 4 bases from J; bases unmatched to any gene: 2. The CDR3 consists of 14 residues. Germline V CDR1 and CDR2: SGHAT, FQNNGV. CDR3 DNA sequence: TGTGCCAGCAGCTTAGAATCAGGGGGCACTGAAGCTTTCTTT. Translating it yields CASSLESGGTEAFF.